This T cell receptor (beta chain) was sequenced for a study of T cell responses to AZD1222 COVID-19 vaccine. Generated by immunoSEQ multiplex PCR, the TCRdb table keeps only in-frame clones and is missing some. Of approximately 110,000 clones listed, 88% are singletons. CDR1 and CDR2 from the germline V gene are SGHTA and FQGNSA. V was clipped by 5 bases and J by 2 bases, with 17 bases between them. The CDR3 runs 16 residues. The sequence was obtained from an adult in good health. The rearrangement links TRBV7-2 to TRBJ2-3, with D uncertain. The starting material was peripheral blood, obtained on day 0 of AZD1222 vaccination. CDR3 DNA sequence: TGTGCCAGCAGCCCCCATGAGGTTATAGTCACAGATACGCAGTATTTT. This encodes CASSPHEVIVTDTQYF.